A selection of T cell receptor beta chains follows, all from one sample in a study of vaccination effects on CD4 cells after COVID-19. Produced via immunoSEQ multiplex PCR; TCRdb's table is partial and in-frame only. The repertoire holds fewer than 85,000 clones, with under 80% as singletons. These receptors' targets are unknown. The sequencing used CD4+ T cells from PBMCs cultured with HCoV-OC43 spike peptides, collected after COVID-19 vaccination. Every receptor here comes from a human donor who received a COVID-19 vaccine. Each CDR3 is given with its conserved first and last residue. D genes are given only for firm matches. Clone size is stated in some rows and not others, as once, few, many or a class when expanded.

size: NA; J: TRBJ2-1; V: TRBV4-1; D: TRBD1; CDR3: CASSQRTGSSYNEQFF; DNA: TGCGCCAGCAGCCAACGGACAGGCAGCTCCTACAATGAGCAGTTCTTC
size: NA; J: TRBJ2-5; V: TRBV7-3; D: NA; CDR3: CASSLTQTQETQYF; DNA: TGTGCCAGCAGCTTAACTCAGACACAAGAGACCCAGTACTTC
size: NA; J: TRBJ2-3; V: TRBV6-1; D: TRBD2; CDR3: CASSEGRLAGPQVDTQYF; DNA: TGTGCCAGCAGTGAAGGGAGGCTAGCGGGGCCCCAGGTAGATACGCAGTATTTT
size: NA; J: TRBJ2-5; V: TRBV7-6; D: TRBD1; CDR3: CASSPGQGAPETQYF; DNA: TGTGCCAGCAGCCCGGGACAGGGGGCGCCTGAGACCCAGTACTTC
size: NA; J: TRBJ2-3; V: TRBV6-5; D: NA; CDR3: CASSFKGLDTQYF; DNA: TGTGCCAGCTCTTTTAAGGGGTTAGATACGCAGTATTTT
size: once; J: TRBJ1-1; V: TRBV9; D: NA; CDR3: CASSSNRKRAFF; DNA: TGTGCCAGCAGCTCTAACAGGAAACGAGCTTTCTTT
size: once; J: TRBJ1-2; V: TRBV5-1; D: NA; CDR3: CASSSPARGAGNYGYTF; DNA: TGCGCCAGCAGCTCCCCCGCTCGGGGGGCTGGTAACTATGGCTACACCTTC
size: NA; J: TRBJ2-3; V: TRBV18; D: NA; CDR3: CASSPQNGGTDTQYF; DNA: TGTGCCAGCTCACCACAGAACGGAGGCACAGATACGCAGTATTTT
size: NA; J: TRBJ2-2; V: TRBV7-9; D: NA; CDR3: CASRTHSDTGELFF; DNA: TGTGCCAGCAGGACCCACTCCGACACCGGGGAGCTGTTTTTT
size: NA; J: TRBJ1-5; V: TRBV10-3; D: NA; CDR3: CATTERTDQNQPQHF; DNA: TGTGCCACCACCGAACGGACAGACCAGAATCAGCCCCAGCATTTT
size: NA; J: TRBJ2-3; V: TRBV10-3; D: TRBD1; CDR3: CAIRTPGQGPDTQYF; DNA: TGTGCCATCAGAACACCGGGACAGGGTCCCGATACGCAGTATTTT
size: NA; J: TRBJ2-1; V: TRBV6-5; D: NA; CDR3: CASSYTTTYNEQFF; DNA: TGTGCCAGCAGTTATACGACTACCTACAATGAGCAGTTCTTC
size: NA; J: TRBJ2-1; V: TRBV11-3; D: TRBD2; CDR3: CASSLGASGFNEQFF; DNA: TGTGCCAGCAGCTTAGGGGCTAGCGGATTCAATGAGCAGTTCTTC
size: few; J: TRBJ1-2; V: TRBV14; D: NA; CDR3: CASSQEPGYYGYTF; DNA: TGTGCCAGCAGCCAAGAACCGGGCTACTATGGCTACACCTTC
size: NA; J: TRBJ2-3; V: TRBV5-1; D: NA; CDR3: CASSFGPGTDTQYF; DNA: TGCGCCAGCAGCTTTGGGCCCGGCACAGATACGCAGTATTTT
size: NA; J: TRBJ2-1; V: TRBV9; D: TRBD2; CDR3: CASSVTLAEYNEQFF; DNA: TGTGCCAGCAGCGTAACTCTAGCGGAGTACAATGAGCAGTTCTTC
size: NA; J: TRBJ2-5; V: TRBV24-1; D: NA; CDR3: CATSDLGQGRETQYF; DNA: TGTGCCACCAGTGATTTGGGGCAGGGCCGAGAGACCCAGTACTTC
size: NA; J: TRBJ1-6; V: TRBV10-2; D: NA; CDR3: CASSEASATPLHF; DNA: TGCGCCAGCAGTGAGGCGTCAGCCACACCCCTCCACTTT
size: once; J: TRBJ2-1; V: TRBV24-1; D: TRBD1; CDR3: CATSDAQGASYNEQFF; DNA: TGTGCCACCAGTGACGCACAGGGGGCTAGCTACAATGAGCAGTTCTTC
size: NA; J: TRBJ2-5; V: TRBV5-1; D: NA; CDR3: CASSLEGGGMVKTQYF; DNA: TGCGCCAGCAGCTTGGAGGGGGGCGGAATGGTGAAGACCCAGTACTTC
size: few; J: TRBJ1-4; V: TRBV7-9; D: NA; CDR3: CASSLANLGAEKLFF; DNA: TGTGCCAGCAGCTTAGCCAATCTGGGGGCCGAAAAACTGTTTTTT
size: NA; J: TRBJ2-3; V: TRBV4-2; D: NA; CDR3: CASSQVQGPDTQYF; DNA: TGTGCCAGCAGCCAAGTCCAGGGGCCGGATACGCAGTATTTT
size: NA; J: TRBJ2-1; V: TRBV19; D: NA; CDR3: CASSRRDSDSYNEQFF; DNA: TGTGCCAGTAGTAGGAGAGACAGCGACTCCTACAATGAGCAGTTCTTC
size: NA; J: TRBJ1-6; V: TRBV30; D: NA; CDR3: CAWRGRGSNSPLHF; DNA: TGTGCCTGGAGAGGACGGGGGAGCAATTCACCCCTCCACTTT
size: NA; J: TRBJ2-5; V: TRBV6-1; D: NA; CDR3: CASTLVDDSPRGQYF; DNA: TGTGCCAGCACCTTAGTGGATGACAGTCCAAGGGGCCAGTACTTC
size: few; J: TRBJ2-2; V: TRBV7-3; D: NA; CDR3: CASSLYTGSTGELFF; DNA: TGTGCCAGCAGCTTATACACAGGGAGCACCGGGGAGCTGTTTTTT
size: NA; J: TRBJ2-5; V: TRBV24-1; D: NA; CDR3: CATSDPGETQYF; DNA: TGTGCCACCAGTGATCCCGGGGAGACCCAGTACTTC
size: NA; J: TRBJ1-2; V: TRBV2; D: TRBD1; CDR3: CATLGRGRVYGYTF; DNA: TGTGCCACCCTCGGAAGGGGGCGCGTCTATGGCTACACCTTC
size: NA; J: TRBJ1-1; V: TRBV12-3/TRBV12-4; D: NA; CDR3: CASSFWTSEAFF; DNA: TGTGCCAGCAGTTTTTGGACCTCTGAAGCTTTCTTT
size: NA; J: TRBJ1-5; V: TRBV5-3; D: TRBD1; CDR3: CARSPRDRVHQPQHF; DNA: TGTGCCAGAAGCCCCCGGGACAGGGTACATCAGCCCCAGCATTTT
size: NA; J: TRBJ2-1; V: TRBV24-1; D: NA; CDR3: CATAGQPNYNEQFF; DNA: TGTGCCACCGCAGGACAGCCGAACTACAATGAGCAGTTCTTC
size: NA; J: TRBJ2-3; V: TRBV7-2; D: NA; CDR3: CASSLMSGGTDTQYF; DNA: TGTGCCAGCAGCTTAATGTCGGGGGGCACAGATACGCAGTATTTT
size: once; J: TRBJ2-3; V: TRBV18; D: TRBD1; CDR3: CASSPEGAHTDTQYF; DNA: TGTGCCAGCTCACCCGAGGGGGCGCATACAGATACGCAGTATTTT
size: few; J: TRBJ2-2; V: TRBV19; D: NA; CDR3: CASSMTGTGELFF; DNA: TGTGCCAGTAGTATGACGGGCACCGGGGAGCTGTTTTTT
size: few; J: TRBJ1-5; V: TRBV5-1; D: NA; CDR3: CASSLESSNQPQHF; DNA: TGCGCCAGCAGCTTGGAGTCTAGCAATCAGCCCCAGCATTTT
size: once; J: TRBJ1-2; V: TRBV5-4; D: NA; CDR3: CASSPQVGGTLYGYTF; DNA: TGTGCCAGCAGCCCCCAAGTCGGGGGAACGCTCTATGGCTACACCTTC
size: NA; J: TRBJ1-3; V: TRBV4-1; D: TRBD1; CDR3: CASSRDRPISGNTIYF; DNA: TGCGCCAGCAGTCGGGACAGGCCCATCTCTGGAAACACCATATATTTT
size: few; J: TRBJ2-5; V: TRBV7-8; D: NA; CDR3: CASSRGREETQYF; DNA: TGTGCCAGCTCCAGGGGCCGTGAAGAGACCCAGTACTTC
size: NA; J: TRBJ2-3; V: TRBV12-2; D: NA; CDR3: CASRLKQFWTDTQYF; DNA: TGTGCAAGTCGCCTGAAGCAATTTTGGACAGATACGCAGTATTTT
size: NA; J: TRBJ1-5; V: TRBV27; D: NA; CDR3: CASSFSQGNGNQPQHF; DNA: TGTGCCAGCAGTTTCTCGCAAGGGAATGGTAATCAGCCCCAGCATTTT
size: NA; J: TRBJ1-2; V: TRBV5-4; D: NA; CDR3: CASSSQVPGDGYTF; DNA: TGTGCCAGCAGCTCCCAGGTCCCGGGGGATGGCTACACCTTC